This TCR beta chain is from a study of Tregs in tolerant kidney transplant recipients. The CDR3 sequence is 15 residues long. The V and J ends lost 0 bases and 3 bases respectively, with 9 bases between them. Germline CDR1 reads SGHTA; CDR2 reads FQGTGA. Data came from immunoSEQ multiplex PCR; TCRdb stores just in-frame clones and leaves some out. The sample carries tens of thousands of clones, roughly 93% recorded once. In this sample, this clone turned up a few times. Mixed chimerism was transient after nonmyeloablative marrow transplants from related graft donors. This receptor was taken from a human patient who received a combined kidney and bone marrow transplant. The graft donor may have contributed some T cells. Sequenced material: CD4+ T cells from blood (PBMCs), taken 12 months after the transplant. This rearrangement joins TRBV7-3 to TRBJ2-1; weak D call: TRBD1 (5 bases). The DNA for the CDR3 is TGTGCCAGCAGCTTAACAAGAGACAGCTACAATGAGCAGTTCTTC. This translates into CASSLTRDSYNEQFF.